The sequence of this TCR beta chain was determined in a study of T cell changes during pregnancy in multiple sclerosis. Germline V gene data show CDR1 as LGHNA and CDR2 as YSLEER. The CDR3 totals 14 residues. Trimming at V came to 8 bases and at J to 4 bases, leaving 7 bases not matched to a gene. Using immunoSEQ multiplex PCR, the repertoire was profiled, and TCRdb retains in-frame clones only, with some absent. The data contain 90,000 to 120,000 clones, roughly 90% of them singletons. This chain connects TRBV4-3 to TRBJ1-2; 10 bases agree with TRBD1. This TCR derives from a female donor in good health, enrolled as a control in a pregnancy study. The sample here was peripheral blood, taken in the third trimester of pregnancy. CDR3 amino acids: CASSGTGVGYGYTF. CDR3 nucleotide sequence: TGCGCCAGCTCCGGGACAGGGGTGGGCTATGGCTACACCTTC.